The sequence of this TCR beta chain was determined in a study of neurological immune-mediated disorders. This clonotype was recorded at least ten times. The antigen is not known. Study-wide points: TCR clonal expansion peaked in HTLV-1-associated myelopathy patients and was lowest in multiple sclerosis patients.

Trimming shortened V by 6 bases and J by 6 bases, and 8 bases separated the two germline ends. This CDR3 is built from 12 residues. Germline V gene data show CDR1 as SNHLY and CDR2 as FYNNEI. With 10-nucleotide random UMIs included, cDNA was synthesized by 5'RACE. One entry per CDR3 protein results from TCRdb running MiXCR on the 5' RACE reads. The data hold about 57,000 distinct CDR3 sequences, with about 12% observed a single time. The chain links TRBV2 to TRBJ2-2; the D is unclear. The sequence was collected from a woman aged 55-70 years with HTLV-1-associated myelopathy (HAM/TSP). Sample: PBMCs. CDR3 bases: TGTGCCAGCAGGGGCCAGGCCGGGGAGCTGTTTTTT. Residues: CASRGQAGELFF.